This TCR beta chain stems from a study of T-cell memory formation after mild COVID-19. Germline values: CDR1 LGHDT, CDR2 YNNKEL (reference sequence). J was trimmed by 1 base and V by 0 bases; bases with no gene match: 2. The CDR3 has 16 residues. Constant-segment primers were used for 5'RACE, and the resulting TCR alpha and TCR beta cDNA libraries carried sample barcodes and UMIs. MiXCR, run by TCRdb on the 5' RACE reads, gives a single entry per CDR3 protein. The sample contains about 150,000 distinct CDR3 sequences, around 13% of which appear only once. The sequenced sample consisted of PBMCs or a T cell subset sorted from them (not recorded which). The sequence was collected from an adult woman who had mild COVID-19 (a few samples of this study predate the infection). Cell type and time point are not known. The chain links TRBV3-1 to TRBJ2-3; TRBD2 aligns across 9 bases. This chain's CDR3 is CASSQDGGGGTDTQYF. The CDR3 region has the DNA TGTGCCAGCAGCCAAGATGGCGGGGGGGGCACAGATACGCAGTATTTT.